Below are 19 T cell receptor beta chains sequenced from a single sample in a study of blood T cell repertoires in COVID-19. Sequenced by immunoSEQ multiplex PCR; TCRdb stores in-frame clones only, minus some. The sample consists of some 300,000 clones, approximately 89% of them appearing once. The sequenced material came from PBMCs or T cells enriched from blood (not recorded which). These receptor sequences come from a woman between 50 and 59 years old who had been exposed to COVID-19.

The chain uses TRBV3-1 (or the pseudogene TRBV3-2) and TRBJ2-7; 7 positions agree with TRBD1. The J segment lost 3 bases and the V segment lost 0 bases, leaving 8 bases of the junction unmatched. Germline loops: CDR1 LGHDT, CDR2 YNNKEL (reference sequence). CDR3 length equals 16 residues. The chain's CDR3 is CASSQDRGQRFYEQYF. The CDR3 DNA sequence: TGTGCCAGCAGCCAAGATCGGGGACAGAGATTCTACGAGCAGTACTTC.

The V gene is TRBV5-5, the J gene TRBJ2-2; D remains ambiguous. Germline CDR1 is SGHKS and CDR2 is YYEKEE (reference sequence). The V and J ends lost 4 bases and 2 bases respectively, with 15 bases between them. The CDR3 runs to 16 residues. The CDR3 loop reads CASSPDIELNTGELFF. As DNA, the CDR3 is TGTGCCAGCAGCCCCGACATCGAGCTAAACACCGGGGAGCTGTTTTTT.

The rearrangement links TRBV21-1 to TRBJ2-1; the table's D call, TRBD2, was not checked against the DNA. TRBV21-1 is termed a pseudogene. The CDR3 is 15 amino acids. In DNA form, the CDR3 reads TGTGCCAGCAGCAAAGGTAATCAACTCGTCAATGAGCAGTTCTTC. Residues: CASSKGNQLVNEQFF.

The CDR3 here is CASSPDRGPVYGYTF. In DNA form, the CDR3 reads TGCGCCAGCAGCCCGGACAGGGGGCCTGTCTATGGCTACACCTTC. The chain carries TRBV5-1 and TRBJ1-2; 11 bases fit TRBD1. This CDR3 contains 15 residues. The junction had 6 bases not matched to a gene; V was cut back by 4 bases and J by 4 bases. Germline CDR1 is SGHRS and CDR2 is YFSETQ. Full variable domain (outside the CDR3, taken from reference TRBV5-1 and TRBJ1-2): KAGVTQTPRYLIKTRGQQVTLSCSPISGHRSVSWYQQTPGQGLQFLFEYFSETQRNKGNFPGRFSGRQFSNSRSEMNVSTLELGDSALYLCASSPDRGPVYGYTFGSGTRLTVV.

The chain combines TRBV29-1 with TRBJ1-1; 7 nucleotides match TRBD1. Germline loops: CDR1 SQVTM, CDR2 ANQGSEA. V lost 2 bases and J lost 6; bases outside the gene matches: 6. CDR3 length equals 13 residues. The CDR3 nucleotides are TGCAGCGTTGAAACTGGGACAGTCGCTGAAGCTTTCTTT. This sequence encodes CSVETGTVAEAFF.

The chain has TRBV28 and TRBJ1-2, with 10 bases matching TRBD1. The CDR3 runs 18 residues. Germline-derived CDR1 and CDR2 are MDHEN and SYDVKM. Losses at the gene ends were 1 base for V and 2 bases for J; bases not matched to a gene: 10. The CDR3 loop reads CASSLSGRDRGVNYGYTF. The CDR3 nucleotides are TGTGCCAGCAGTTTATCCGGCCGGGACAGGGGAGTAAACTATGGCTACACCTTC.

The chain is built from TRBV5-5 and TRBJ2-7; 9 positions match TRBD1. Looked up from germline, CDR1 is SGHKS and CDR2 is YYEKEE (reference sequence). The CDR3 extends over 14 amino acids. The junction had 0 bases not matched to a gene; V was cut back by 0 bases and J by 2 bases. In nucleotides, the CDR3 is TGTGCCAGCAGCTTGGGACAGGGGGCCTACGAGCAGTACTTC. Translated, it gives CASSLGQGAYEQYF.

This chain joins TRBV28 and TRBJ1-5, with D possibly TRBD1 on 5 matching bases. Trimming cost V 4 bases and J 5 bases, with 15 bases left between them. This CDR3 is built from 15 residues. The V gene's germline CDR1 is MDHEN and CDR2 SYDVKM. The CDR3 loop reads CASSSRLRVYQPQHF. The CDR3 DNA follows: TGTGCCAGCAGTTCACGCCTCAGGGTTTATCAGCCCCAGCATTTT.

This chain joins TRBV10-3 and TRBJ2-7; 7 nucleotides align to TRBD1. Germline V gives CDR1 ENHRY, CDR2 SYGVKD. Germline trimming cut 7 bases from V and 0 bases from J; bases unmatched to any gene: 6. The CDR3 length is 14 residues. For the CDR3, the DNA is TGTGCCATCAAAGGGGGCCCAAGCTCCTACGAGCAGTACTTC. Amino acid sequence: CAIKGGPSSYEQYF.

This sequence joins TRBV5-6 and TRBJ1-3; possible D gene TRBD1, 5 bases. Trimming stripped 1 base from V and 0 bases from J, with 14 bases between. From germline, CDR1 is SGHDT and CDR2 YYEEEE. The CDR3 covers 17 residues. CDR3 coding DNA: TGTGCCAGCAGCTTGATACTACAGGAGAGCTCTGGAAACACCATATATTTT. It translates to CASSLILQESSGNTIYF.

This clone was observed a single time. The V and J genes are TRBV7-2 and TRBJ1-2, with TRBD1 identical over 7 bases. The V segment lost 7 bases and the J segment 4 bases; nucleotides outside the gene matches: 6. Germline V gene sequence: CDR1 SGHTA, CDR2 FQGNSA. CDR3 length: 13 amino acids. DNA of the CDR3: TGTGCCAGCACCAACAGGGGAAGCTATGGCTACACCTTC. It specifies CASTNRGSYGYTF.

The chain couples TRBV30 to TRBJ2-2; TRBD1 matches 11 bases. The CDR3 runs 15 residues. V gave up 6 bases and J gave up 7 bases; unmatched junction bases: 10. Germline values: CDR1 GTSNPN, CDR2 SVGIG (reference sequence). The DNA for the CDR3 is TGTGCCTGTTCCGGGACAGGGGGTATCAACGGGGAGCTGTTTTTT. Protein: CACSGTGGINGELFF.

The CDR3 DNA reads as TGTGCCAGCAGCTCCGTCCGACAGGGGGGGGGCTACACCTTC. This encodes CASSSVRQGGGYTF. The rearrangement uses TRBV7-8 and TRBJ1-2; 9 bases align to TRBD1. Germline CDR1 SGHVS, CDR2 FQNEAQ. After removal of 4 bases from V and 8 bases from J, the junction contained 8 bases not matched to a gene. This CDR3 contains 14 residues.

In DNA form, the CDR3 reads TGTGCCAGCAGCCCCGGGACTAATAATGAAAAACTGTTTTTT. Residues: CASSPGTNNEKLFF. The chain links TRBV7-9 to TRBJ1-4; a possible D gene is TRBD1 (5 bases). Per the germline V gene, CDR1 is SEHNR and CDR2 is FQNEAQ (reference sequence). There are 14 residues in the CDR3. V lost 5 bases and J lost 4, with 11 bases in between.

The chain uses TRBV11-2 and TRBJ2-7; 8 positions agree with TRBD1. The V gene end was trimmed by 6 bases and the J gene end by 5 bases; junction bases not matched to a gene: 12. The CDR3 totals 15 residues. Germline CDR1 SGHAT, CDR2 FQNNGV. The CDR3 loop reads CASSGSRTGFDEQYF. The CDR3 coding sequence is TGTGCCAGCAGTGGTTCCCGGACAGGGTTCGACGAGCAGTACTTC.

This chain joins TRBV11-2 and TRBJ1-4; 8 nucleotides agree with TRBD1. The CDR3 sequence is 19 residues long. Germline trimming cut 2 bases from V and 5 bases from J; bases unmatched to any gene: 16. Looked up from germline, CDR1 is SGHAT and CDR2 is FQNNGV. This chain's CDR3 is CASSLSPRLVGQANEKLFF. CDR3 DNA sequence: TGTGCCAGCAGCTTATCCCCCCGGCTTGTGGGACAGGCCAATGAAAAACTGTTTTTT.

The chain has TRBV25-1 and TRBJ1-2, with 11 positions matching TRBD1. V lost 7 bases, J lost 2 bases, and 6 bases stayed unmatched. CDR3 length: 15 residues. Germline lookup yields CDR1 MGHDK and CDR2 SYGVNS. The CDR3 loop is CASKWTGGANYGYTF. The CDR3 DNA reads as TGTGCCAGCAAGTGGACAGGGGGCGCGAACTATGGCTACACCTTC.

CDR3 DNA sequence: TGTGCCAGCAGCCAAGGGACGCCTTGGGGCGGGGTGAGCTCCTACGAGCAGTACTTC. This encodes CASSQGTPWGGVSSYEQYF. V gene TRBV3-1 (or the pseudogene TRBV3-2) combines with J gene TRBJ2-7; weak D call: TRBD2 (6 bases). The CDR3 length is 19 residues. CDR1 and CDR2 (germline): LGHDT, YNNKEL (reference sequence). Trimming stripped 1 base from V and 0 bases from J, with 22 bases between.

The chain joins TRBV28 to TRBJ1-2; no reliable D call. Looked up from germline, CDR1 is MDHEN and CDR2 is SYDVKM. The CDR3 runs to 13 residues. Between the trimmed V and J ends, which lost 4 bases and 4 bases, there was a span of 10 bases. CDR3 in amino acids: CASSSSNFYGYTF. CDR3 in DNA: TGTGCCAGCAGTTCCTCGAACTTCTATGGCTACACCTTC.